These T cell receptor beta chains were read from a single sample in a study of blood T cell repertoires in COVID-19. Assay: immunoSEQ multiplex PCR; the TCRdb copy retains only in-frame clones and omits some. The sample includes 200,000 to 250,000 clones, approximately 88% seen only once; the top ten take about 4%. What was sequenced was PBMCs or T cells enriched from blood (not recorded which). The receptor set was obtained from a woman younger than 45 who had been exposed to COVID-19. Each CDR3 is given with its conserved first and last residue. D genes are given only for firm matches. Clone size is shown for a subset of rows, as once, few, many or a class of expanded clone.

TRBJ1-1 TRBV10-3 - - CAISESMGLMNTEAFF TGTGCCATCAGTGAGTCCATGGGCCTTATGAACACTGAAGCTTTCTTT
TRBJ1-2 TRBV10-3 - - CAISESNVGAGGYTF TGTGCCATCAGTGAGTCGAATGTAGGGGCGGGAGGCTACACCTTC
TRBJ2-2 TRBV11-3 - - CASSLSGPINTGELFF TGTGCCAGCAGCTTAAGTGGGCCGATAAACACCGGGGAGCTGTTTTTT
TRBJ2-3 TRBV18 - - CASSRREGADTQYF TGTGCCAGCTCACGACGTGAGGGGGCAGATACGCAGTATTTT
TRBJ1-1 TRBV5-1 - - CASSLVGGRHTEAFF TGCGCCAGCAGCTTGGTTGGGGGGAGACACACTGAAGCTTTCTTT
TRBJ2-7 TRBV21-1 - - CASSNGQLAGASYEQYF TGTGCCAGCAGCAATGGACAACTAGCGGGGGCCTCCTACGAGCAGTACTTC
TRBJ2-1 TRBV11-2 TRBD2 - CASSLASRSGPYNEQFF TGTGCCAGCAGCTTAGCGTCGCGTAGCGGGCCTTACAATGAGCAGTTCTTC
TRBJ1-4 TRBV27 - - CASSPGDGHEKLFF TGTGCCAGCAGCCCGGGGGACGGACATGAAAAACTGTTTTTT
TRBJ2-1 TRBV3-1/TRBV3-2 TRBD1 - CASSQDRGRGKVEQFF TGTGCCAGCAGCCAAGATAGGGGCAGGGGGAAGGTTGAGCAGTTCTTC
TRBJ2-7 TRBV5-1 - - CASANRAGEYEQYF TGCGCCAGCGCGAACCGGGCAGGGGAATACGAGCAGTACTTC
TRBJ2-5 TRBV5-1 TRBD2 - CASSSNIAGGSMEAGETQYF TGCGCCAGCAGCTCTAACATAGCGGGAGGGTCTATGGAGGCGGGAGAGACCCAGTACTTC
TRBJ1-5 TRBV5-1 - - CASSLQGADQPQHF TGCGCCAGCAGCTTACAAGGGGCAGATCAGCCCCAGCATTTT
TRBJ2-1 TRBV9 TRBD2 - CASSTGTSGEQFF TGTGCCAGCAGCACAGGGACTAGCGGTGAGCAGTTCTTC
TRBJ1-5 TRBV6-5 TRBD1 - CASSAGTEGQPQHF TGTGCCAGCAGCGCCGGGACAGAGGGCCAGCCCCAGCATTTT
TRBJ2-1 TRBV5-1 TRBD2 - CASSRGLDLYNEQFF TGCGCCAGCAGCCGGGGACTAGACCTCTACAATGAGCAGTTCTTC
TRBJ2-2 TRBV6-1 TRBD2 - CASSVGLAGGRRHGELFF TGTGCCAGCAGTGTAGGACTAGCGGGAGGGCGAAGGCACGGGGAGCTGTTTTTT
TRBJ2-2 TRBV11-3 TRBD1 - CASSLRDRGSLGNTGELFF TGTGCCAGCAGCCTACGGGACAGGGGGTCTCTTGGAAACACCGGGGAGCTGTTTTTT
TRBJ2-2 TRBV19 - - CASSRVHTGELFF TGTGCCAGTAGCCGGGTCCACACCGGGGAGCTGTTTTTT
TRBJ2-1 TRBV7-9 TRBD2 once CASSFGGRAGSYNEQFF TGTGCCAGCAGCTTCGGCGGGAGGGCCGGATCCTACAATGAGCAGTTCTTC
TRBJ2-3 TRBV5-1 TRBD2 - CASSWTSGRLDTQYF TGCGCCAGCAGCTGGACTAGCGGGAGGCTGGATACGCAGTATTTT
TRBJ2-3 TRBV11-2 - - CASRAAGNTDTQYF TGTGCCAGCCGAGCGGCGGGGAACACAGATACGCAGTATTTT
TRBJ2-1 TRBV18 - - CASSPEGRYEQFF TGTGCCAGCTCACCAGAGGGTCGATATGAGCAGTTCTTC
TRBJ1-1 TRBV28 - - CASSLWGRANTEAFF TGTGCCAGCAGTTTATGGGGCAGGGCTAACACTGAAGCTTTCTTT
TRBJ1-4 TRBV14 TRBD1 few CASSQFVGQKNEKLFF TGTGCCAGCAGCCAATTCGTGGGACAGAAAAATGAAAAACTGTTTTTT
TRBJ1-5 TRBV27 - - CASSGDSHQPQHF TGTGCCAGCAGTGGAGACAGCCATCAGCCCCAGCATTTT
TRBJ2-7 TRBV11-2 - - CASSLGPTRYEQYF TGTGCCAGCAGCTTAGGACCGACGAGGTACGAGCAGTACTTC